These T cell receptor beta chains were read from a single sample in a study of CD8 T cells in ankylosing spondylitis. TCRdb independently ran MiXCR on the 5' RACE reads; one entry per CDR3 protein. This sample has under 850,000 distinct CDR3 sequences, with roughly 20% found just once. Sequencing used blood, either unsorted or a sorted T cell fraction (not recorded which). These receptors came from a male donor with ankylosing spondylitis. Each CDR3 is given with its conserved first and last residue. Each record gives: V gene, J gene, clone size, D gene, CDR3 protein, CDR3 DNA. The D gene is left open where the match is weak. Size values are once, few and many counts, or a class for expanded clones, and some rows have none.

>TRBV3-1|TRBJ2-7|.|.
CASSRKADYEQYF
TGTGCCAGCAGCCGGAAAGCGGACTACGAGCAGTACTTC
>TRBV29-1|TRBJ2-5|few|.
CSVDNREETQYF
TGCAGCGTTGATAACAGAGAAGAGACCCAGTACTTC
>TRBV5-1|TRBJ2-5|many|.
CASSLGQKETQYF
TGTGCCAGCAGCTTAGGGCAGAAAGAGACCCAGTACTTC
>TRBV12-3/TRBV12-4|TRBJ1-2|few|.
CASSFLGASRVYGYTF
TGTGCCAGCAGTTTCCTGGGGGCGAGTAGGGTCTATGGCTACACCTTC
>TRBV10-3|TRBJ2-4|.|TRBD2
CAISESNRAGETNIQYF
TGTGCCATCAGTGAGTCGAATCGAGCGGGAGAGACGAACATTCAGTACTTC
>TRBV7-3|TRBJ2-4|.|TRBD1
CASSLRTTGEAKNIQYF
TGTGCCAGCAGCTTACGTACGACAGGGGAAGCCAAAAACATTCAGTACTTC
>TRBV25-1|TRBJ2-7|.|.
CASSERDGYYEQYF
TGTGCCAGCAGTGAACGAGACGGATACTACGAGCAGTACTTC
>TRBV7-8|TRBJ2-7|few|.
CASSSTWRYEQYF
TGTGCCAGCAGCTCGACTTGGAGGTACGAGCAGTACTTC
>TRBV20-1|TRBJ2-2|.|.
CCARMPDRGRGRARDGELFF
TGCTGTGCTAGAATGCCCGACAGGGGGCGCGGGAGGGCGCGGGACGGGGAGCTGTTTTTT
>TRBV21-1|TRBJ2-6|.|.
CASSKPRFARGANVLTF
.
>TRBV5-1|TRBJ2-2|.|.
CASSGSRTETGELFF
TGCGCCAGCAGCGGCAGTCGAACAGAAACCGGGGAGCTGTTTTTT
>TRBV5-6|TRBJ2-7|.|TRBD2
CASSSLLAGGAYEQYF
TGTGCCAGCAGCTCACTGCTAGCGGGAGGCGCCTACGAGCAGTACTTC
>TRBV10-3|TRBJ1-2|few|TRBD1
CAISAEQGAYGYTF
TGTGCCATCAGTGCGGAACAGGGGGCCTATGGCTACACCTTC
>TRBV4-3|TRBJ2-5|.|TRBD2
CASSQEGVAGGKETQYF
TGCGCCAGCAGCCAAGAAGGAGTAGCGGGAGGGAAGGAGACCCAGTACTTC
>TRBV12-3/TRBV12-4|TRBJ2-7|.|TRBD2
CASRWGGSEQYF
TGTGCCAGCAGATGGGGGGGTTCTGAGCAGTACTTC
>TRBV7-9|TRBJ1-2|.|.
CASSSSGGSNYGYTF
TGTGCCAGCAGCTCCTCGGGGGGGTCCAACTATGGCTACACCTTC
>TRBV12-3/TRBV12-4|TRBJ2-5|.|TRBD1
CASSLRRGLAETQYF
TGTGCCAGCAGTTTACGCAGGGGGCTTGCAGAGACCCAGTACTTC
>TRBV4-3|TRBJ2-5|.|.
CASSHQGGTQYF
TGCGCCAGCAGCCACCAGGGAGGGACCCAGTACTTC
>TRBV28|TRBJ1-6|many|.
CASTGSSYNSPLHF
TGTGCCAGTACAGGGAGCTCCTATAATTCACCCCTCCACTTT
>TRBV7-2|TRBJ2-1|many|TRBD1
CASSTRVRDSNEQFF
TGTGCCAGCAGCACACGGGTTAGGGACAGCAATGAGCAGTTCTTC
>TRBV6-1|TRBJ2-7|.|.
CASRFRGEREQYF
TGTGCCAGCAGATTCAGGGGGGAACGCGAGCAGTACTTC
>TRBV10-3|TRBJ1-6|.|TRBD1
CAISKGQEVDSPLHF
TGTGCCATCAGTAAGGGACAGGAAGTGGATTCACCCCTCCACTTT
>TRBV7-3|TRBJ2-1|.|.
CASSLSSASNEQFF
TGTGCCAGCAGCTTGAGTAGCGCTAGCAATGAGCAGTTCTTC
>TRBV9|TRBJ2-7|few|.
CASSVGGTDYEQYF
TGTGCCAGCAGCGTAGGTGGGACCGACTACGAGCAGTACTTC
>TRBV2|TRBJ1-1|.|TRBD1
CASSAMTGAGEAFF
TGTGCCAGCAGTGCCATGACAGGGGCGGGGGAAGCTTTCTTT
>TRBV29-1|TRBJ2-3|few|.
CSVELIWRADTQYF
TGCAGCGTTGAACTCATCTGGCGGGCAGATACGCAGTATTTT
>TRBV5-1|TRBJ2-1|many|TRBD2
CASSLEAGVYNEQFF
TGCGCCAGCAGCTTGGAAGCGGGAGTCTACAATGAGCAGTTCTTC
>TRBV7-3|TRBJ1-1|few|TRBD1
CASSLGTGRATEAFF
TGTGCCAGCAGCTTAGGGACAGGGAGGGCGACTGAAGCTTTCTTT
>TRBV12-3/TRBV12-4|TRBJ1-5|few|TRBD1
CASSFRQGLSNQPQHF
TGTGCCAGCAGTTTCAGACAGGGCCTTAGCAATCAGCCCCAGCATTTT
>TRBV20-1|TRBJ1-2|.|.
CSARGTYGYTF
TGCAGTGCTAGGGGGACCTATGGCTACACCTTC
>TRBV7-8|TRBJ2-5|.|TRBD2
CASSLGTSGRERETQYF
TGTGCCAGCAGCTTAGGTACTAGCGGGAGGGAGAGAGAGACCCAGTACTTC
>TRBV9|TRBJ2-1|few|TRBD2
CASSVAERGGVEQFF
TGTGCCAGCAGCGTAGCGGAGCGGGGGGGCGTTGAGCAGTTCTTC
>TRBV6-1|TRBJ2-3|.|.
CASRDFSSTDTQYF
TGTGCCAGCAGGGATTTTTCTAGCACAGATACGCAGTATTTT
>TRBV3-1|TRBJ2-1|many|TRBD2
CASSQDELAGTPSEQFF
TGTGCCAGCAGCCAAGATGAACTAGCGGGAACACCCTCGGAGCAGTTCTTC
>TRBV28|TRBJ1-1|few|.
CASTTVNTEAFF
TGTGCCAGTACTACAGTGAACACTGAAGCTTTCTTT
>TRBV7-2|TRBJ2-1|.|.
CASSLRSGLPNEQFF
TGTGCCAGCAGCTTAAGGTCGGGACTCCCCAATGAGCAGTTCTTC
>TRBV28|TRBJ2-3|.|TRBD1
CASSLLGTDRDTQYF
TGTGCCAGCAGTTTACTCGGGACAGACCGGGATACGCAGTATTTT
>TRBV10-3|TRBJ2-7|.|.
CAIRAGQLYEQYF
TGTGCCATCAGAGCCGGACAGCTCTACGAGCAGTACTTC
>TRBV28|TRBJ1-2|few|TRBD1
CASEATDPGGAGGYTF
TGTGCCAGCGAAGCGACTGACCCAGGGGGCGCCGGTGGCTACACCTTC
>TRBV5-1|TRBJ1-4|.|TRBD1
CASSFGGDSNEKLFF
TGCGCCAGCAGCTTCGGTGGGGACAGCAATGAAAAACTGTTTTTT
>TRBV5-1|TRBJ2-7|few|.
CASSLEAGRNEQYF
TGCGCCAGCAGCTTGGAGGCAGGGAGAAACGAGCAGTACTTC
>TRBV5-1|TRBJ2-1|.|.
CASSLGRGEDSYNEQFF
TGCGCCAGCAGCTTGGGTCGTGGGGAGGACTCCTACAATGAGCAGTTCTTC
>TRBV19|TRBJ2-7|.|.
CASSMAGPWGQYF
TGTGCCAGTAGTATGGCGGGTCCTTGGGGGCAGTACTTC
>TRBV7-6|TRBJ1-1|.|.
CASSQWDAYNTEAFF
TGTGCCAGCAGCCAATGGGACGCTTACAACACTGAAGCTTTCTTT
>TRBV12-3/TRBV12-4|TRBJ1-3|few|.
CASRPRTDSGNTIYF
TGTGCCAGCAGGCCAAGGACTGACTCTGGAAACACCATATATTTT
>TRBV4-1|TRBJ2-3|.|TRBD1
CASSHRGQGVLTDTQYF
TGCGCCAGCAGCCATCGCGGACAGGGGGTACTCACAGATACGCAGTATTTT
>TRBV29-1|TRBJ2-5|few|TRBD2
CSVERLAGGETQYF
TGCAGCGTTGAGAGGCTAGCGGGAGGAGAGACCCAGTACTTC
>TRBV3-1|TRBJ2-7|.|.
CASSQGWPPSPYEQYF
TGTGCCAGCAGCCAAGGGTGGCCTCCGTCCCCGTACGAGCAGTACTTC
>TRBV20-1|TRBJ2-7|.|TRBD2
CSARPPGLSITSYEQYF
TGCAGTGCTAGACCTCCGGGACTAAGTATTACGTCCTACGAGCAGTACTTC
>TRBV5-1|TRBJ2-7|.|.
CASLREQYF
TGCGCCAGCCTACGCGAGCAGTACTTC
>TRBV12-3/TRBV12-4|TRBJ2-1|few|.
CASLGVDQQFF
TGTGCCAGCCTCGGGGTGGATCAGCAGTTCTTC
>TRBV7-9|TRBJ2-1|few|.
CASSLLGQGLLNEQFF
TGTGCCAGCAGCTTATTAGGTCAGGGGTTGCTCAATGAGCAGTTCTTC
>TRBV14|TRBJ1-1|few|.
CASSPRQRAEAFF
TGTGCCAGCAGCCCCCGACAGCGGGCTGAAGCTTTCTTT
>TRBV20-1|TRBJ2-7|.|.
CSARVRGEDEQYF
TGCAGTGCTAGAGTTCGGGGTGAGGACGAGCAGTACTTC
>TRBV20-1|TRBJ2-1|.|TRBD2
CSAKEPMAGTRQLRQFF
TGCAGTGCAAAGGAACCAATGGCCGGGACTAGACAACTGCGGCAGTTCTTC
>TRBV5-8|TRBJ1-1|.|.
CASASATGIRTNTEAFF
TGTGCCAGCGCAAGTGCCACAGGGATACGGACGAACACTGAAGCTTTCTTT
>TRBV25-1|TRBJ1-6|.|.
CASSGKLHNSPLHF
TGTGCCAGCAGTGGGAAACTCCATAATTCACCCCTCCACTTT